Following are 10 T cell receptor beta chains from one sample sequenced in a study of beta chain features in type 1 diabetes. The investigators reverse transcribed all of the isolated RNA, so they sequenced expressed TCRB transcripts. Sequenced by immunoSEQ multiplex PCR; TCRdb stores in-frame clones only, minus some. The sample carries about 330,000 clones, roughly 9.6% recorded once. Input material: naive CD4+ T cells from blood. The receptors here all came from a woman between 25 and 40 years old in good health.

This clone was detected a few times. The V gene is TRBV10-2, the J gene TRBJ2-5; no clear D. The ends were cut back, 6 bases at V and 2 bases at J, with 10 bases in the middle. This CDR3 is 13 amino acids long. The germline CDR1 and CDR2 sequences are WSHSY and SAAADI. CDR3 amino acids: CASRRGAQETQYF. For the CDR3, the DNA is TGCGCCAGCAGGAGAGGCGCACAAGAGACCCAGTACTTC.

This chain joins TRBV5-1 and TRBJ2-5; TRBD1 matches at 9 bases. The CDR3 covers 15 residues. J was trimmed by 5 bases and V by 3 bases; bases with no gene match: 8. Germline loops: CDR1 SGHRS, CDR2 YFSETQ. CDR3 coding DNA: TGCGCCAGCAGCTCCGGGACAGGGCGATCTGAGACCCAGTACTTC. Amino acids: CASSSGTGRSETQYF.

V and J are TRBV29-1 and TRBJ2-7; tentative D call: TRBD1 (6 bases). V was shortened by 5 bases and J by 3 bases, with 11 bases between the two germline ends. Germline V gene lookup returns CDR1 SQVTM and CDR2 ANQGSEA. The length of the CDR3 is 12 residues. In DNA form, the CDR3 reads TGCAGCGTTCTGGGACAACTCTACGAGCAGTACTTC. Translated: CSVLGQLYEQYF.

There are a few counts of this clone. The chain combines TRBV19 with TRBJ2-6, with D perhaps matching TRBD2 (5 bases). The germline gives CDR1 LNHDA, CDR2 SQIVND (reference sequence). There are 15 residues in the CDR3. Trimming removed 0 bases from V and 3 bases from J, with 6 bases in between. CDR3 coding DNA: TGTGCCAGTAGTATAGATGGACTTGGGGCCAACGTCCTGACTTTC. Amino acid sequence: CASSIDGLGANVLTF.

The table lists this clone with a few counts. The CDR3 sequence is CASILGQGTFEQYF. Here the CDR3 DNA reads TGTGCCAGCATCCTAGGACAGGGAACCTTCGAGCAGTACTTC. The chain uses TRBV28 and TRBJ2-7; TRBD1 agrees at 8 bases. The germline gives CDR1 MDHEN, CDR2 SYDVKM. V lost 7 bases, J lost 6 bases, and 11 bases stayed unmatched. This CDR3 is built from 14 residues.

This chain links TRBV29-1 with TRBJ2-2, with D possibly matching TRBD1 (5 bases). V gave up 0 bases and J gave up 1 base, with 9 bases separating them. Per the germline V gene, CDR1 is SQVTM and CDR2 is ANQGSEA. The CDR3 length is 15 residues. The CDR3 reads CSVEDLDRNTGELFF. For the CDR3, the DNA is TGCAGCGTTGAAGACCTAGACAGGAACACCGGGGAGCTGTTTTTT.

This clone was seen a handful of times. This chain joins TRBV6-5 and TRBJ2-5; the D gene is possibly TRBD2 (7 bases). CDR3 length: 15 residues. CDR1 and CDR2 (germline): MNHEY, SVGAGI. The V end was cut by 6 bases, the J end by 9 bases, with 23 bases between. Here the CDR3 reads CASSLRGGTNEPQYF. CDR3 in DNA: TGTGCCAGCAGCCTTCGAGGGGGGACTAATGAGCCCCAGTACTTC.

This clone was seen only a few times. The CDR3 spells CASSKGLAGGYNEQFF. The CDR3 DNA follows: TGTGCCAGTAGTAAGGGACTAGCGGGAGGGTACAATGAGCAGTTCTTC. This chain joins TRBV19 and TRBJ2-1; 16 nucleotides match TRBD2. The germline V gene encodes CDR1 LNHDA and CDR2 SQIVND (reference sequence). With 4 bases clipped from V and 4 bases from J, the junction kept 1 base outside the gene matches. The length of the CDR3 is 16 residues.

This clone was detected a few times. The chain has TRBV7-3 and TRBJ2-3; TRBD2 agrees at 14 bases. Germline loops: CDR1 SGHTA, CDR2 FQGTGA. Trimming removed 1 base from V and 6 bases from J; junction bases left unmatched: 3. The CDR3 sequence is 16 residues long. CDR3 sequence: CASSLRLAGGPDTQYF. In DNA, the CDR3 is TGTGCCAGCAGCTTAAGACTAGCGGGAGGGCCGGATACGCAGTATTTT.

V gene TRBV30 combines with J gene TRBJ1-5; possible D gene TRBD1, 5 bases. In germline, CDR1 is GTSNPN, CDR2 SVGIG (reference sequence). Trimming left V 1 base short and J 0 bases short, with 7 bases between. The CDR3 has 14 amino acids. The CDR3, as DNA: TGTGCCTGGAGTGGCAGGGTTAGCAATCAGCCCCAGCATTTT. Encoded protein: CAWSGRVSNQPQHF.